What follows are 9 T cell receptor beta chains derived from one specimen sequenced in a study of metastatic and nonmetastatic thyroid tumors. TCRdb re-called clones via MiXCR from the PCR reads. This table has tens of thousands of clones, 20% to 30% appearing once. All patients were treatment-naive before thyroid surgery. The sample taken for sequencing was tumor tissue. All receptors come from a male donor with papillary thyroid cancer or a benign thyroid nodule (not recorded which). Some clones in this sample may be carry-over from other donors' samples.

As concerns this clone: The germline gene is not matched at one end of the junction; a read error may be the cause. This chain joins TRBV10-3 and TRBJ2-7, with D perhaps given as TRBD1 or TRBD2 (5 bases each). CDR3 size: 16 residues. Germline CDR1 is ENHRY and CDR2 is SYGVKD. The CDR3 loop is CAIIQGSHWGSYELDF. The DNA of the CDR3 is TGTGCCATCATTCAGGGCAGTCACTGGGGGTCCTACGAGCTGGACTTC.

In this sample, this clone turned up many times. Different DNA sequences within this sample yield the same CDR3. This chain uses TRBV9 with TRBJ1-1, with D possibly matching TRBD1 (6 bases). V was clipped by 1 base and J by 9 bases, with 16 bases between them. In germline, CDR1 is SGDLS, CDR2 YYNGEE. The CDR3 is 14 residues long. The CDR3 DNA reads TGTGCCAGCAGCGTAATCCCGGGGGCTGGCCAAGCTTTCTTT. It translates to CASSVIPGAGQAFF. Based on the CDR3 plus reference TRBV9 and TRBJ1-1, the full variable domain is DSGVTQTPKHLITATGQRVTLRCSPRSGDLSVYWYQQSLDQGLQFLIQYYNGEERAKGNILERFSAQQFPDLHSELNLSSLELGDSALYFCASSVIPGAGQAFFGQGTRLTVV.

This clone was found many times. Written as DNA, the CDR3 is TGCGCCAGCAGCCAAGATCCGAGCACGGCCAAAAACATTCAGTACTTC. It specifies CASSQDPSTAKNIQYF. This rearrangement joins TRBV4-3 to TRBJ2-4, with D hard to call. Trimming shortened V by 0 bases and J by 1 base, and 10 bases separated the two germline ends. The germline V gene encodes CDR1 LGHNA and CDR2 YSLEER. This CDR3 has 16 amino acids.

By share, this clone ranks as medium-sized. V is TRBV28 and J is TRBJ2-7; tentatively, D is TRBD2 (5 bases). V shed 8 bases and J shed 6 bases, with 20 bases lying between them. The germline CDR1 and CDR2 sequences are MDHEN and SYDVKM. The CDR3 length is 14 residues. CDR3 residues: CASGTRAGWLEQYF. The DNA of the CDR3 is TGTGCCAGCGGCACGAGGGCAGGATGGCTCGAGCAGTACTTC.

The chain carries TRBV11-2 and TRBJ1-1, with TRBD1 matching over 9 bases. J was trimmed by 5 bases and V by 5 bases; bases with no gene match: 12. The CDR3 totals 16 residues. Per germline, CDR1 SGHAT and CDR2 FQNNGV. CDR3 residues: CASSQQGARCVTEAFF. In nucleotides, the CDR3 is TGTGCCAGCAGCCAACAGGGGGCGCGTTGTGTGACTGAAGCTTTCTTT. The whole variable domain, filled in from reference TRBV11-2 and TRBJ1-1, reads EAGVAQSPRYKIIEKRQSVAFWCNPISGHATLYWYQQILGQGPKLLIQFQNNGVVDDSQLPKDRFSAERLKGVDSTLKIQPAKLEDSAVYLCASSQQGARCVTEAFFGQGTRLTVV.

There are many counts of this clone. The identical CDR3 is also encoded by other nucleotide sequences in the sample. The genes are TRBV12-3 or TRBV12-4 and TRBJ2-2; 8 bases match TRBD1. This CDR3 contains 15 residues. With V trimmed by 3 bases and J by 4 bases, 4 bases remained unmatched. The CDR3 coding sequence is TGTGCCAGCAGTTTCTCACAGGGGGTCACCGGGGAGCTGTTTTTT. Amino acid sequence: CASSFSQGVTGELFF.

J is TRBJ2-7 and V is TRBV19; weak D call: TRBD1 (6 bases). V shed 6 bases and J shed 0 bases, with 15 bases lying between them. The germline gives CDR1 LNHDA, CDR2 SQIVND (reference sequence). The CDR3 covers 15 residues. The CDR3 protein is CASRKVGDTSYEQYF. The CDR3 DNA sequence: TGTGCCAGTAGGAAAGTCGGGGACACCTCCTACGAGCAGTACTTC.

The chain carries TRBV4-1 and TRBJ1-5; D remains ambiguous. The germline gives CDR1 MGHRA, CDR2 YSYEKL. This CDR3 region has 14 residues. Trimming removed 4 bases at V and 5 bases at J, with 12 bases between. CDR3 region: CASSRTQLDQPQHF. CDR3 DNA: TGCGCCAGCAGCCGCACACAGCTTGATCAGCCCCAGCATTTT.

At least ten counts were recorded for this clone. The rearrangement links TRBV12-5 to TRBJ2-1; D gene ambiguous. Germline V gene lookup returns CDR1 LGHNT and CDR2 FRNRAP. V was pared by 1 base and J by 6 bases, with 13 bases between. The CDR3 length is 15 residues. This chain's CDR3 is CASGLGASPTNEQFF. In DNA form, the CDR3 reads TGTGCTAGTGGTTTGGGGGCTAGTCCTACCAATGAGCAGTTCTTC.